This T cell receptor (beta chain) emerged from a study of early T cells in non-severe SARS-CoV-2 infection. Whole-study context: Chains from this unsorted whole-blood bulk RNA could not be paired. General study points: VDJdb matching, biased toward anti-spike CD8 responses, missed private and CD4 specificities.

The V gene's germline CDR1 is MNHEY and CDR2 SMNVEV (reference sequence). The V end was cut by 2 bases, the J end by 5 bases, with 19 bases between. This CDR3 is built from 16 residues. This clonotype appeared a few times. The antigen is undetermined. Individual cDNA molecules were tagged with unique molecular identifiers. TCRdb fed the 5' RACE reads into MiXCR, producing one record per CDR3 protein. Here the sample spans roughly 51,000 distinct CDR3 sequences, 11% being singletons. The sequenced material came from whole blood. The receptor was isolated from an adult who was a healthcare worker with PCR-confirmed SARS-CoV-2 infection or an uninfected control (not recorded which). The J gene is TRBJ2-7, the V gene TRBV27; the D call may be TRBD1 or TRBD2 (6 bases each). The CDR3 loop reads CASSLRWGANSHEQYF. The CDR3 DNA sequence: TGTGCCAGCAGTTTAAGATGGGGGGCGAATAGCCACGAGCAGTACTTC.